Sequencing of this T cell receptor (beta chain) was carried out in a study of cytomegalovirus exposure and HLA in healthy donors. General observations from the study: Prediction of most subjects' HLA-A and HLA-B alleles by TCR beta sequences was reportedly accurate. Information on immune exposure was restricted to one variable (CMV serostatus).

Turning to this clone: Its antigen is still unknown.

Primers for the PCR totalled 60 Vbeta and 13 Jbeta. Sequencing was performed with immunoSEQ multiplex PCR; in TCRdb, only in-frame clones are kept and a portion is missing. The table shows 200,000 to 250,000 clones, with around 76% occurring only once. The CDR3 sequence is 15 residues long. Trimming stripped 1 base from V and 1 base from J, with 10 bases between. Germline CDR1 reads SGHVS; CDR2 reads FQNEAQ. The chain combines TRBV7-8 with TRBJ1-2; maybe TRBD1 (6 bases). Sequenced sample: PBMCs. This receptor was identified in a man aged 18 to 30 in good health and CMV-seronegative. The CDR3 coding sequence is TGTGCCAGCAGCTTAGTACAGGGCGTTAACTATGGCTACACCTTC. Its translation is CASSLVQGVNYGYTF. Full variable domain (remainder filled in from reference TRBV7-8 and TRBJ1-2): GAGVSQSPRYKVAKRGQDVALRCDPISGHVSLFWYQQALGQGPEFLTYFQNEAQLDKSGLPSDRFFAERPEGSVSTLKIQRTQQEDSAVYLCASSLVQGVNYGYTFGSGTRLTVV.